Following are 16 T cell receptor beta chains from one sample sequenced in a study of T cell repertoires in cytomegalovirus infection. TCRdb analysed the reads with MiXCR anew, one entry per CDR3 protein. The table lists 130,000 or so distinct CDR3 sequences, roughly 6% of them singletons, with under 20% in the top ten. The sample comprised PBMCs. These receptors were collected from a human donor in good health (CMV status not recorded). Some clones in this sample may be carry-over from other donors' samples.

This clonotype was found a few times. The CDR3 region is CASSARTVNTGELFF. In DNA, the CDR3 is TGTGCCAGCAGCGCCCGGACAGTGAACACCGGGGAGCTGTTTTTT. The V call is TRBV4-2, the J call TRBJ2-2; perhaps TRBD1 as D (6 bases). This CDR3 is built from 15 residues. The germline V gene has CDR1 LGHNA and CDR2 YNFKEQ. V was clipped by 5 bases and J by 1 base, with 11 bases between them.

Ten or more counts support this clonotype. This chain connects TRBV7-2 to TRBJ1-5; weak D call: TRBD1 (6 bases). Germline-derived CDR1 and CDR2 are SGHTA and FQGNSA. The V gene lost 1 base and the J gene lost 7 bases, with 17 bases spanning the gap. The CDR3 contains 16 residues. The DNA of the CDR3 is TGTGCCAGCAGCTTAGTCGGGGTGGGGGGCCGGCAGCCCCAGCATTTT. It specifies CASSLVGVGGRQPQHF. Variable domain in full (rest from reference TRBV7-2 and TRBJ1-5): GAGVSQSPSNKVTEKGKDVELRCDPISGHTALYWYRQSLGQGLEFLIYFQGNSAPDKSGLPSDRFSAERTGGSVSTLTIQRTQQEDSAVYLCASSLVGVGGRQPQHFGDGTRLSIL.

This clonotype has a handful of counts. The CDR3 DNA sequence: TGTGCCAGCAGTTATCGATGGACAGGGAGGTTGTACAATGAGCAGTTCTTC. Its translation: CASSYRWTGRLYNEQFF. V usage is TRBV6-2 or TRBV6-3 and J usage is TRBJ2-1, with 8 nucleotides matching TRBD1. The junction had 11 bases not matched to a gene; V was cut back by 3 bases and J by 4 bases. This CDR3 is built from 17 residues. Germline CDR1 reads MNHEY; CDR2 reads SVGEGT.

This clonotype was seen ten or more times. The V gene is TRBV5-1, the J gene TRBJ2-3, with unresolved D. CDR1 SGHRS and CDR2 YFSETQ come from the germline V gene. The germline V and J ends were trimmed by 5 bases and 4 bases, with 14 bases remaining between them. The CDR3 contains 14 residues. The CDR3 here is CASRRIERADTQYF. Here the CDR3 DNA reads TGCGCCAGCAGAAGGATAGAAAGGGCAGATACGCAGTATTTT.

This clonotype was counted ten times or more. The chain employs TRBV29-1 and TRBJ2-3; weak D call: TRBD2 (6 bases). V gave up 3 bases and J gave up 4 bases, with 11 bases separating them. The germline V gene has CDR1 SQVTM and CDR2 ANQGSEA. CDR3 length: 13 amino acids. The CDR3, as DNA: TGCAGCGTTGACGATTTAGCGGCAGATACGCAGTATTTT. This sequence encodes CSVDDLAADTQYF.

This clonotype was seen at least ten times. V usage is TRBV7-2 and J usage is TRBJ1-1; D is perhaps TRBD1 (6 bases). The CDR3 consists of 14 residues. From germline, CDR1 is SGHTA and CDR2 FQGNSA. V dropped 4 bases and J dropped 1 base, with 10 bases sitting between them. DNA for the CDR3: TGTGCCAGCAGCTCCCCGGGGGCGAACACTGAAGCTTTCTTT. This translates into CASSSPGANTEAFF.

This clonotype was seen a few times. The chain combines TRBV11-2 with TRBJ2-3; D is undetermined. The CDR3 totals 15 residues. Germline V CDR1 and CDR2: SGHAT, FQNNGV. Between the trimmed V and J ends, which lost 0 bases and 9 bases, there was a span of 16 bases. The CDR3, as DNA: TGTGCCAGCAGCTTAGAGGGCAGCGCCTCAACAACGCAGTATTTT. Protein product: CASSLEGSASTTQYF.

This clonotype was seen ten or more times. The rearrangement uses TRBV7-8 and TRBJ1-2; tentative D call: TRBD1 (6 bases). Germline CDR1 and CDR2: SGHVS and FQNEAQ. Between the trimmed V and J ends, which lost 1 base and 4 bases, there was a span of 7 bases. CDR3 length: 13 amino acids. The CDR3 region is CASSLGDTYGYTF. The CDR3 DNA reads as TGTGCCAGCAGCTTAGGGGACACCTATGGCTACACCTTC.

In regard to this clonotype: This sequence may be a read error, since a much larger clone differs from it by one base. The chain couples TRBV5-6 to TRBJ2-4; D call uncertain. The CDR3 loop spans 17 amino acids. CDR1 and CDR2 from the germline V gene are SGHDT and YYEEEE. The CDR3 sequence: CASSLGLQIEAKKIQYF. The CDR3 bases are TGTGCCAGCAGCTTGGGGCTCCAAATCGAGGCCAAAAAAATTCAGTACTTC.

The chain employs TRBV11-2 and TRBJ2-4, with D possibly matching TRBD2 (7 bases). The V end was cut by 2 bases, the J end by 0 bases, with 17 bases between. The CDR3 is 18 amino acids. The germline gives CDR1 SGHAT, CDR2 FQNNGV. DNA for the CDR3: TGTGCCAGCAGCTTACGGGCGGGGGCCCCTGTAGCCAAAAACATTCAGTACTTC. It yields the protein CASSLRAGAPVAKNIQYF.

This chain links TRBV27 with TRBJ2-6, with D perhaps matching TRBD1 or TRBD2 (5 bases each). The CDR3 totals 17 residues. Trimming left V 3 bases short and J 2 bases short, with 14 bases between. CDR1 is MNHEY, CDR2 SMNVEV, per germline (reference sequence). In DNA form, the CDR3 reads TGTGCCAGCAGTTTCAACGGACGGGGCGCTGGGGCCAACGTCCTGACTTTC. This codes for CASSFNGRGAGANVLTF.

This clonotype was seen more than once but under ten times. The genes are TRBV27 and TRBJ1-1, with D maybe TRBD1 (5 bases). Germline V gene lookup returns CDR1 MNHEY and CDR2 SMNVEV (reference sequence). Trimming cost V 3 bases and J 7 bases, with 15 bases left between them. The CDR3 loop spans 14 amino acids. Here the CDR3 reads CASSFQGPYDEAFF. In nucleotides, the CDR3 is TGTGCCAGCAGTTTTCAGGGCCCATATGATGAAGCTTTCTTT.

The rearrangement joins TRBV28 to TRBJ2-2, with a tentative D call TRBD2 (6 bases). There are 18 residues in the CDR3. Trimming left V 2 bases short and J 3 bases short, with 19 bases between. Germline V gives CDR1 MDHEN, CDR2 SYDVKM. The CDR3 loop is CASSLVWSRLAHTGELFF. The CDR3 region has the DNA TGTGCCAGCAGTTTAGTCTGGAGCAGGCTAGCGCACACCGGGGAGCTGTTTTTT.

This clonotype was counted ten times or more. The rearrangement uses TRBV7-9 and TRBJ1-4, with TRBD1 identical over 9 bases. Germline-derived CDR1 and CDR2 are SEHNR and FQNEAQ (reference sequence). V lost 4 bases, J lost 3 bases, and 18 bases stayed unmatched. This CDR3 comprises 20 residues. CDR3 sequence reads: CASSWRVGTGFQAANEKLFF. As DNA, the CDR3 is TGTGCCAGCAGCTGGCGGGTCGGGACAGGGTTTCAAGCGGCTAATGAAAAACTGTTTTTT.

This chain links TRBV2 with TRBJ2-7; 9 nucleotides match TRBD1. The germline V gene encodes CDR1 SNHLY and CDR2 FYNNEI. V lost 4 bases, J lost 2 bases, and 3 bases stayed unmatched. CDR3 length equals 14 residues. The DNA of the CDR3 is TGTGCCAGCAGTGGGGGGACAGGGCCCTACGAGCAGTACTTC. This sequence encodes CASSGGTGPYEQYF. The variable domain in full, with the rest retrieved from reference TRBV2 and TRBJ2-7, is EPEVTQTPSHQVTQMGQEVILRCVPISNHLYFYWYRQILGQKVEFLVSFYNNEISEKSEIFDDQFSVERPDGSNFTLKIRSTKLEDSAMYFCASSGGTGPYEQYFGPGTRLTVT.

This clonotype was found a few times. The chain employs TRBV2 and TRBJ1-5; 9 nucleotides agree with TRBD1. V dropped 5 bases and J dropped 9; count of bases not matched to a gene: 8. Germline CDR1 SNHLY, CDR2 FYNNEI. This CDR3 is built from 14 residues. CDR3 nucleotide sequence: TGTGCCAGCAGTCGACAGGGGGATCACGGGCCCCAGCATTTT. This sequence encodes CASSRQGDHGPQHF.